These 15 T cell receptor beta chains came from one sample sequenced in a study of shared clonotypes between healthy human individuals. Measured with immunoSEQ multiplex PCR; TCRdb has only the in-frame clones, and not every one. The table has 2 million to 2.5 million clones, approximately 93% seen once; the top ten hold under 0.45%. Material for sequencing was naive CD4+ T cells from PBMCs. Sample subset: CD45RA+ positively selected. Every receptor here comes from a man younger than 35 in good health. Some clones in this sample may be carry-over from other donors' samples.

The chain uses TRBV6-4 and TRBJ1-1; possible D gene TRBD1, 5 bases. V was pared by 2 bases and J by 4 bases, with 14 bases between. The germline V gene has CDR1 MRHNA and CDR2 SNTAGT. The CDR3 runs 15 residues. CDR3: CASSDTPGRGTEAFF. The CDR3, as DNA: TGTGCCAGCAGTGACACCCCCGGGAGGGGCACTGAAGCTTTCTTT.

This clone was recorded only once. The chain combines TRBV15 with TRBJ2-3, with 8 bases lining up with TRBD1. CDR1 is LNHNV and CDR2 is YYDKDF in the germline V gene (reference sequence). V lost 9 bases to trimming and J lost 6 bases; unmatched junction nucleotides: 11. The CDR3 sequence is 14 residues long. The CDR3 protein is CATRPGQVTDTQYF. The CDR3 DNA reads as TGTGCCACGAGACCGGGACAGGTAACTGATACGCAGTATTTT. The full variable domain, its missing parts supplied by reference TRBV15 and TRBJ2-3, is DAMVIQNPRYQVTQFGKPVTLSCSQTLNHNVMYWYQQKSSQAPKLLFHYYDKDFNNEADTPDNFQSRRPNTSFCFLDIRSPGLGDTAMYLCATRPGQVTDTQYFGPGTRLTVL.

As to this clone: The same CDR3 also results from other DNA sequences found in this sample. This chain connects TRBV7-9 to TRBJ2-5, with TRBD2 matching 12 bases. The CDR3 is 16 amino acids. Germline loops: CDR1 SEHNR, CDR2 FQNEAQ (reference sequence). The V and J ends lost 1 base and 2 bases, in that order; junction bases with no gene match: 2. The CDR3 DNA reads TGTGCCAGCAGCTTAGTCGGACTAGCGGGGCAAGAGACCCAGTACTTC. Translating it yields CASSLVGLAGQETQYF.

J is TRBJ2-7 and V is TRBV28; 10 bases match TRBD1. Germline CDR1 MDHEN, CDR2 SYDVKM. The CDR3 loop spans 15 amino acids. V was clipped by 5 bases and J by 3 bases; unmatched bases: 7. The CDR3 protein is CASSDWTGGDYEQYF. DNA for the CDR3: TGTGCCAGCAGTGACTGGACAGGGGGTGACTACGAGCAGTACTTC.

V and J are TRBV18 and TRBJ2-7; 8 bases agree with TRBD1. The CDR3 contains 13 residues. Germline V CDR1 and CDR2: KGHSH, LQKENI. The ends lost 4 bases at V and 5 bases at J; junction bases unmatched: 4. CDR3 sequence: CASSRGQGHEQYF. The CDR3 DNA is TGTGCCAGCTCACGCGGACAGGGCCACGAGCAGTACTTC.

The chain links TRBV28 to TRBJ1-1; 8 bases agree with TRBD1. The CDR3 runs to 14 residues. The germline CDR1 and CDR2 sequences are MDHEN and SYDVKM. V lost 3 bases to trimming and J lost 7 bases; unmatched junction nucleotides: 7. CDR3 sequence: CASSLAGGLVEAFF. CDR3 DNA: TGTGCCAGCAGTTTGGCAGGGGGCTTGGTTGAAGCTTTCTTT.

The chain is built from TRBV28 and TRBJ1-5; D may be TRBD1 (6 bases). The V and J ends lost 2 bases and 5 bases respectively, with 13 bases between them. The CDR3 length is 15 residues. Germline V lookup: CDR1 MDHEN, CDR2 SYDVKM. This CDR3 reads CASSLGGAGYQPQHF. The CDR3, as DNA: TGTGCCAGCAGTTTAGGGGGGGCAGGTTATCAGCCCCAGCATTTT. The full variable domain, with the rest looked up from reference TRBV28 and TRBJ1-5, is DVKVTQSSRYLVKRTGEKVFLECVQDMDHENMFWYRQDPGLGLRLIYFSYDVKMKEKGDIPEGYSVSREKKERFSLILESASTNQTSMYLCASSLGGAGYQPQHFGDGTRLSIL.

V and J are TRBV20-1 and TRBJ1-2; D is unresolved. In germline, CDR1 is DFQATT, CDR2 SNEGSKA (reference sequence). This CDR3 has 11 residues. The CDR3 reads CRPGRVDGYTF. The CDR3 nucleotides read TGCAGACCTGGCCGGGTCGACGGCTACACCTTC.

The V and J genes are TRBV4-1 and TRBJ2-4; tentatively, D is TRBD2 (5 bases). The CDR3 totals 16 residues. The germline V gene has CDR1 MGHRA and CDR2 YSYEKL. The V gene lost 2 bases and the J gene lost 4 bases, with 15 bases spanning the gap. The CDR3 spells CASSQPVASVKNIQYF. In nucleotides, the CDR3 is TGCGCCAGCAGCCAACCGGTAGCGTCTGTTAAAAACATTCAGTACTTC.

The V call is TRBV6-6, the J call TRBJ1-5, with a tentative D call TRBD1 (6 bases). V lost 6 bases to trimming and J lost 1 base, with 13 bases between them. The CDR3 covers 15 residues. The germline V gene has CDR1 MNHNY and CDR2 SVGAGI (reference sequence). The CDR3 spells CASRSTGGSNQPQHF. The CDR3 region has the DNA TGTGCCAGCAGGTCTACGGGGGGCAGCAATCAGCCCCAGCATTTT.

The CDR3 sequence: CASSLSRAGSSYNEQFF. In nucleotides, the CDR3 is TGTGCCAGCAGTTTATCGAGAGCGGGGAGCTCCTACAATGAGCAGTTCTTC. The rearrangement links TRBV28 to TRBJ2-1; TRBD2 agrees at 7 bases. With 1 base clipped from V and 0 bases from J, the junction kept 6 bases outside the gene matches. The CDR3 spans 17 residues. CDR1 and CDR2 (germline): MDHEN, SYDVKM.

The chain combines TRBV18 with TRBJ1-2; D may be TRBD1 (6 bases). The length of the CDR3 is 13 residues. Trimming removed 6 bases at V and 7 bases at J, with 15 bases between. The germline V gene encodes CDR1 KGHSH and CDR2 LQKENI. DNA for the CDR3: TGTGCCAGCTCCCTGACAGGTATCCCTGGCTACACCTTC. Amino acids: CASSLTGIPGYTF.

The rearrangement links TRBV9 to TRBJ1-1; D possibly corresponds to TRBD1 (5 bases). CDR3 length: 14 residues. Germline CDR1 is SGDLS and CDR2 is YYNGEE. The germline V and J ends were trimmed by 1 base and 1 base, with 8 bases remaining between them. The CDR3 loop reads CASSVYGGNTEAFF. DNA of the CDR3: TGTGCCAGCAGCGTATATGGGGGGAACACTGAAGCTTTCTTT. Variable domain in full (rest from reference TRBV9 and TRBJ1-1): DSGVTQTPKHLITATGQRVTLRCSPRSGDLSVYWYQQSLDQGLQFLIQYYNGEERAKGNILERFSAQQFPDLHSELNLSSLELGDSALYFCASSVYGGNTEAFFGQGTRLTVV.

This chain links TRBV5-1 with TRBJ2-2; 11 bases align to TRBD2. Losses at the gene ends were 6 bases for V and 2 bases for J; bases not matched to a gene: 6. The CDR3 is 16 residues long. Germline loops: CDR1 SGHRS, CDR2 YFSETQ. CDR3 in DNA: TGCGCCAGCACCGTGCTAGCGGGAGGTAACACCGGGGAGCTGTTTTTT. Translation gives CASTVLAGGNTGELFF.

The chain couples TRBV6-5 to TRBJ2-1; D possibly corresponds to TRBD2 (6 bases). Germline V lookup: CDR1 MNHEY, CDR2 SVGAGI. V shed 2 bases and J shed 2 bases, with 10 bases lying between them. The CDR3 loop spans 15 amino acids. The CDR3 here is CASSYSSGAYNEQFF. Written as DNA, the CDR3 is TGTGCCAGCAGTTACAGTAGCGGCGCCTACAATGAGCAGTTCTTC.